A single TCR beta chain is shown here with its context. V lost 6 bases to trimming and J lost 0 bases, with 9 bases between them. Per germline, CDR1 MNHEY and CDR2 SMNVEV (reference sequence). The CDR3 is 14 residues long. Enrollees, roughly 18 to 89 years old, lived in 20 to 25 US areas. Assignments of participants to cohorts depended upon their own reported clinical history. This sample is part of a study of blood T cell repertoires in COVID-19. As for the study in general: COVID-19 samples from acute and convalescent phases originated in the United States, Italy and Spain.

Methods used by the authors: For nucleated cells, counts were estimated from reference gene primer amplification. Profiling relied on immunoSEQ multiplex PCR, and the TCRdb table lists in-frame clones only, not all of them. For V, J and clone size, that table is used; D and trimming come from the DNA. There are under 500,000 clones in the sample; roughly nine tenths occur only once, and roughly 1.9% lies in the top ten. Input material: PBMCs or T cells enriched from blood (not recorded which). The receptor's source is a woman younger than 30 with acute COVID-19. This chain links TRBV27 with TRBJ2-1; maybe TRBD1 (6 bases). CDR3 in DNA: TGTGCCAGCAGACAGGGAAGCTCCTACAATGAGCAGTTCTTC. As protein: CASRQGSSYNEQFF.